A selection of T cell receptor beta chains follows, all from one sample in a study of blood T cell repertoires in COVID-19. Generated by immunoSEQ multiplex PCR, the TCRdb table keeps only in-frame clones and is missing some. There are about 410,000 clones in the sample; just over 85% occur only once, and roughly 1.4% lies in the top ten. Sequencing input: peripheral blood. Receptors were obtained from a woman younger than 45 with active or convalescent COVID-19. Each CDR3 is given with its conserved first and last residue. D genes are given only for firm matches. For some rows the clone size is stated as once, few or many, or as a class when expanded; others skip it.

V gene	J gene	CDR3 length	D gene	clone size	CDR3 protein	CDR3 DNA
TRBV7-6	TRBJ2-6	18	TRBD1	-	CASSSWTGPVEGANVLTF	TGTGCCAGCAGCTCCTGGACAGGTCCCGTAGAGGGGGCCAACGTCCTGACTTTC
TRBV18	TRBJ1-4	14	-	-	CASSPRRAEEKLFF	TGTGCCAGCTCCCCGAGGAGGGCGGAGGAAAAACTGTTTTTT
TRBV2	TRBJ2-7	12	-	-	CASRRDSYEQYF	TGTGCCAGCAGGCGCGATTCCTACGAGCAGTACTTC
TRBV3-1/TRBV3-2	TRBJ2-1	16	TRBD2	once	CASSQRTSGGHNEQFF	TGTGCCAGCAGCCAACGGACTAGCGGGGGGCACAATGAGCAGTTCTTC
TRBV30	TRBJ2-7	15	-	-	CAWKPQGLDSAEQYF	TGTGCCTGGAAGCCCCAGGGTCTAGATTCCGCCGAGCAGTACTTC
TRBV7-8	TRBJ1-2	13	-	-	CASSLTVDYGYTF	TGTGCCAGCAGCTTAACAGTGGATTATGGCTACACCTTC
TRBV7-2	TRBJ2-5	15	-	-	CASSLGGGAQETQYF	TGTGCCAGCAGCTTAGGGGGCGGGGCCCAAGAGACCCAGTACTTC
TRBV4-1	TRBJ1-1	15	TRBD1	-	CASRAKQGTVTEAFF	TGCGCCAGCAGGGCTAAACAGGGGACCGTCACTGAAGCTTTCTTT
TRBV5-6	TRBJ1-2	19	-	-	CASSLAYESGVGDPYGYTF	TGTGCCAGCAGCTTGGCCTACGAGTCAGGGGTAGGTGACCCCTATGGCTACACCTTC
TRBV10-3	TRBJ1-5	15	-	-	CAIRAGLESNQPQHF	TGTGCCATCAGGGCGGGGTTAGAGAGCAATCAGCCCCAGCATTTT
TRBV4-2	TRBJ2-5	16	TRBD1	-	CASSQGPDRIQETQYF	TGTGCCAGCAGCCAAGGCCCGGACAGGATCCAAGAGACCCAGTACTTC
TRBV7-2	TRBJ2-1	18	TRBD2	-	CASSLDSSGSWRGNEQFF	TGTGCCAGCAGCTTAGATTCCAGCGGGAGTTGGAGAGGTAATGAGCAGTTCTTC
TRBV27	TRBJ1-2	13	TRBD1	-	CATQTGQGAGYTF	TGTGCCACACAAACCGGGCAGGGGGCTGGCTACACCTTC
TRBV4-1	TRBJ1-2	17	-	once	CASSQDPEAGANYGYTF	TGCGCCAGCAGCCAAGATCCAGAGGCAGGGGCTAACTATGGCTACACCTTC
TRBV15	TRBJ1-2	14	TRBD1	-	CATSTGTGLNGYTF	TGTGCCACCAGCACCGGGACAGGGCTGAATGGCTACACCTTC
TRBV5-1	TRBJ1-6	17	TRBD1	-	CASSSNPPGQSNSPLHF	TGCGCCAGCAGCTCCAACCCGCCGGGACAGAGTAATTCACCCCTCCACTTT
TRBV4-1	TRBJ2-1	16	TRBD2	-	CASSQDPGLALHEQFF	TGCGCCAGCAGCCAAGACCCGGGACTAGCGCTCCATGAGCAGTTCTTC
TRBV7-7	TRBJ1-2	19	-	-	CASPAYNSQGPGILYGYTF	TGTGCCAGCCCAGCTTATAACAGTCAGGGCCCAGGAATTCTCTATGGCTACACCTTC
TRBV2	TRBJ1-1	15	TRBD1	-	CARRGTGAIDTEAFF	TGTGCCAGACGAGGTACAGGGGCCATCGACACTGAAGCTTTCTTT
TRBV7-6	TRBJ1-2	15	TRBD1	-	CASSLEATGRYGYTF	TGTGCCAGCAGCTTAGAGGCGACAGGGCGCTATGGCTACACCTTC
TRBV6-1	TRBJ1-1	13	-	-	CASSDRADTEAFF	TGTGCCAGCAGTGACAGGGCGGACACTGAAGCTTTCTTT
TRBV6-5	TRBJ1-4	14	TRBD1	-	CASTLTGGSEKLFF	TGTGCCAGCACCCTGACAGGGGGAAGTGAAAAACTGTTTTTT
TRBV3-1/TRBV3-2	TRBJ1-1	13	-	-	CASSQVRATEAFF	TGTGCCAGCAGCCAAGTCAGGGCCACTGAAGCTTTCTTT
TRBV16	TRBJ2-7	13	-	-	CASSQYRASEQYF	TGTGCCAGCAGCCAATACAGGGCGTCCGAGCAGTACTTC
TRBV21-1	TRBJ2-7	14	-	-	CASSKALDSYEQYF	TGTGCCAGCAGCAAAGCGCTAGATTCCTACGAGCAGTACTTC
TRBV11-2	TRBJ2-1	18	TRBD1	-	CASSPKSKNGQGAYEQFF	TGTGCCAGCAGCCCTAAGTCGAAGAACGGGCAGGGGGCTTATGAGCAGTTCTTC
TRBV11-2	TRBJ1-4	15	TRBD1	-	CASSELGTGYEKLFF	TGTGCCAGCAGCGAACTCGGGACAGGGTACGAAAAACTGTTTTTT
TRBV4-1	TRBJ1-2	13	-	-	CASSQAGDYGYTF	TGCGCCAGCAGCCAAGCCGGGGACTATGGCTACACCTTC
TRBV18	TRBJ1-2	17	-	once	CASSPYPNEQPYYGYTF	TGTGCCAGCTCACCATATCCTAATGAACAGCCATACTATGGCTACACCTTC
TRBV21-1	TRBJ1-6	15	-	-	CASSGRERANSPLHF	TGTGCCAGCAGCGGGAGGGAAAGAGCTAATTCACCCCTCCACTTT
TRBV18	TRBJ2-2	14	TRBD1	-	CASSPGQEVGELFF	TGTGCCAGCTCCCCGGGACAGGAGGTCGGGGAGCTGTTTTTT
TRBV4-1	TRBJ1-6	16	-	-	CASSQVGPGDNSPLHF	TGCGCCAGCAGCCAAGTTGGTCCAGGGGATAATTCACCCCTCCACTTT
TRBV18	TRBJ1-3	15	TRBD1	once	CASSPQTGGKNTIYF	TGTGCCAGCTCACCCCAGACAGGGGGGAAGAACACCATATATTTT
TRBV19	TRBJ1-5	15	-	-	CASKQGFYSNQPQHF	TGTGCCAGTAAACAGGGTTTCTATAGCAATCAGCCCCAGCATTTT
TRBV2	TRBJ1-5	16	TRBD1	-	CASSEWAGGFNQPQHF	TGTGCCAGCAGTGAATGGGCAGGGGGCTTCAATCAGCCCCAGCATTTT
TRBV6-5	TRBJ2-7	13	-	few	CATKRAGSVEQYF	TGTGCCACAAAGAGAGCAGGGTCCGTCGAGCAGTACTTC
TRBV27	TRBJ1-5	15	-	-	CASSLGGGNNQPQHF	TGTGCCAGCAGTTTGGGTGGGGGGAACAATCAGCCCCAGCATTTT
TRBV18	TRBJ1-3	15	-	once	CASSPPGAAGNTIYF	TGTGCCAGCTCACCACCTGGAGCCGCGGGAAACACCATATATTTT
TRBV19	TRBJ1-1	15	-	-	CASSFGLLESGEAFF	TGTGCCAGTAGTTTTGGCCTCTTAGAAAGCGGAGAAGCTTTCTTT
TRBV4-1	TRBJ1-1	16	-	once	CASSQGAGLGNTEAFF	TGCGCCAGCAGCCAAGGGGCGGGACTCGGGAACACTGAAGCTTTCTTT
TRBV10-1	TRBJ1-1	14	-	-	CASSEPGVDGEAFF	TGCGCCAGCAGTGAGCCAGGGGTTGATGGTGAAGCTTTCTTT
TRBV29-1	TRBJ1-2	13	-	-	CSVLSVILDGYTF	TGCAGCGTTCTTTCGGTTATACTTGATGGCTACACCTTC
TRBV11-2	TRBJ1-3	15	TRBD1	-	CASSHGGGPGNTIYF	TGTGCCAGCAGCCACGGAGGGGGCCCTGGAAACACCATATATTTT
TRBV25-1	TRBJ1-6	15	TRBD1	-	CASSHTGEKNSPLHF	TGTGCCAGCAGTCACACAGGGGAGAAGAATTCACCCCTCCACTTT
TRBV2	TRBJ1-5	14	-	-	CASSHWGLARPQHF	TGTGCCAGCAGTCACTGGGGCCTGGCAAGGCCCCAGCATTTT
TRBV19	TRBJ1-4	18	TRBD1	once	CASSIIPGQGVSNEKLFF	TGTGCCAGTAGTATAATCCCGGGACAGGGGGTCAGTAATGAAAAACTGTTTTTT
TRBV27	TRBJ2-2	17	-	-	CASSPLKQGPLAGELFF	TGTGCCAGCAGTCCACTTAAGCAGGGCCCCCTCGCCGGGGAGCTGTTTTTT
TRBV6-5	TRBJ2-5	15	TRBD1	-	CASSYSIQGQETQYF	TGTGCCAGCAGTTACTCGATACAGGGGCAAGAGACCCAGTACTTC
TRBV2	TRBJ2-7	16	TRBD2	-	CASSGGTSGSRYEQYF	TGTGCCAGCAGCGGAGGGACTAGCGGGAGTCGGTACGAGCAGTACTTC
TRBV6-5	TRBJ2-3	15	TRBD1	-	CASSRGQARTDTQYF	TGTGCCAGCAGTCGCGGACAGGCTCGAACAGATACGCAGTATTTT
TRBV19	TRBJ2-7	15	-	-	CASSPWARGGNEQYF	TGTGCCAGTAGCCCCTGGGCGCGGGGCGGCAACGAGCAGTACTTC
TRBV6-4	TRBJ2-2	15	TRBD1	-	CASRQGQGHTGELFF	TGTGCCAGCAGACAGGGACAGGGGCACACCGGGGAGCTGTTTTTT
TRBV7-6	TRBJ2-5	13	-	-	CASSPTGEETQYF	TGTGCCAGCAGCCCGACAGGAGAAGAGACCCAGTACTTC
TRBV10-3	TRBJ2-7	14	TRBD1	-	CATTGASFSYEQYF	TGTGCCACAACAGGGGCCTCTTTCTCCTACGAGCAGTACTTC